The 21 T cell receptor beta chains in this list originate from one sample, sequenced in a study of beta chain features in type 1 diabetes. As every portion of the isolated RNA was reverse transcribed, the sequencing read expressed TCRB transcripts. The protocol was immunoSEQ multiplex PCR, while the TCRdb copy is restricted to in-frame clones and leaves out a portion. The profile shows about 900,000 clones, under 20% of them singletons. Sequenced: naive CD4+ T cells from blood. The receptors come from a woman between 18 and 29 years old in good health.

This clone was seen a handful of times. The chain joins TRBV11-2 to TRBJ1-1, with no clear D. From germline, CDR1 is SGHAT and CDR2 FQNNGV. CDR3 length: 12 amino acids. The V end was cut by 1 base, the J end by 6 bases, with 6 bases between. In DNA form, the CDR3 reads TGTGCCAGCAGCTTAGTGCGGTCTGAAGCTTTCTTT. Translated: CASSLVRSEAFF.

This clone was detected only a few times. CDR3 loop: CASSYRGGYHEQYF. As DNA, the CDR3 is TGTGCCAGCAGTTACCGGGGAGGGTACCACGAGCAGTACTTC. This chain joins TRBV6-5 and TRBJ2-7; 7 bases match TRBD2. The length of the CDR3 is 14 residues. CDR1 is MNHEY and CDR2 is SVGAGI in the germline V gene. V was pared by 2 bases and J by 5 bases, with 6 bases of the junction left unmatched.

The sample holds a few counts of this clone. The rearrangement joins TRBV7-9 to TRBJ1-4, with D uncertain. Trimming took 4 bases from V and 7 from J, leaving 13 bases between them. CDR1 and CDR2 from the germline V gene are SEHNR and FQNEAQ (reference sequence). The CDR3 covers 14 residues. The CDR3 DNA is TGTGCCAGCAGCTCCCCTTCCCGTGGTGAAAAACTGTTTTTT. As protein: CASSSPSRGEKLFF. Using reference TRBV7-9 and TRBJ1-4 for the parts outside the CDR3, the full variable domain is DTGVSQNPRHKITKRGQNVTFRCDPISEHNRLYWYRQTLGQGPEFLTYFQNEAQLEKSRLLSDRFSAERPKGSFSTLEIQRTEQGDSAMYLCASSSPSRGEKLFFGSGTQLSVL.

This clone appeared a few times. The chain carries TRBV7-3 and TRBJ1-1; TRBD1 agrees at 9 bases. From germline, CDR1 is SGHTA and CDR2 FQGTGA. The CDR3 sequence is 15 residues long. V dropped 5 bases and J dropped 3; count of bases not matched to a gene: 7. The DNA of the CDR3 is TGTGCCAGCAGCGACACCCGGACAGGGGACACTGAAGCTTTCTTT. Encoded protein: CASSDTRTGDTEAFF. Together with reference TRBV7-3 and TRBJ1-1, the CDR3 gives the full variable domain: GAGVSQTPSNKVTEKGKYVELRCDPISGHTALYWYRQSLGQGPEFLIYFQGTGAADDSGLPNDRFFAVRPEGSVSTLKIQRTERGDSAVYLCASSDTRTGDTEAFFGQGTRLTVV.

This clone was found a few times. The chain combines TRBV19 with TRBJ1-1; TRBD1 matches 8 bases. CDR1 and CDR2 (germline): LNHDA, SQIVND (reference sequence). This CDR3 is 14 amino acids long. V lost 7 bases, J lost 4 bases, and 8 bases stayed unmatched. CDR3 protein: CASKPFGQGTEAFF. The CDR3 region has the DNA TGTGCCAGTAAACCATTCGGACAGGGCACTGAAGCTTTCTTT.

The gene calls are TRBV5-1 and TRBJ1-2; D ambiguous. CDR3 size: 13 residues. The germline V gene has CDR1 SGHRS and CDR2 YFSETQ. V was pared by 2 bases and J by 8 bases, with 13 bases between. CDR3 residues: CASSFGLAGGYTF. The CDR3, as DNA: TGCGCCAGCAGCTTCGGACTAGCGGGGGGCTACACCTTC.

The rearrangement joins TRBV7-6 to TRBJ2-1; D possibly corresponds to TRBD2 (5 bases). Germline CDR1 is SGHVS and CDR2 is FNYEAQ. The CDR3 is 12 residues long. V lost 3 bases and J lost 5, with 5 bases in between. The CDR3 spells CASSFGDNEQFF. The CDR3, as DNA: TGTGCCAGCAGCTTCGGGGACAATGAGCAGTTCTTC.

The sample holds a few counts of this clone. The rearrangement links TRBV11-2 to TRBJ2-6; D is undetermined. Trimming cost V 7 bases and J 0 bases, with 4 bases left between them. The CDR3 has 13 amino acids. Germline V CDR1 and CDR2: SGHAT, FQNNGV. The CDR3 DNA reads TGTGCCAGCACCCTCTCTGGGGCCAACGTCCTGACTTTC. Residues: CASTLSGANVLTF. Drawing the rest from reference TRBV11-2 and TRBJ2-6, the complete variable domain is EAGVAQSPRYKIIEKRQSVAFWCNPISGHATLYWYQQILGQGPKLLIQFQNNGVVDDSQLPKDRFSAERLKGVDSTLKIQPAKLEDSAVYLCASTLSGANVLTFGAGSRLTVL.

In this sample, this clone turned up a few times. The rearrangement uses TRBV2 and TRBJ2-7; 7 bases agree with TRBD2. This CDR3 comprises 14 residues. J gave up 3 bases and V 10 bases, and 12 bases lay outside the gene matches. The germline gives CDR1 SNHLY, CDR2 FYNNEI. In DNA form, the CDR3 reads TGTGCCACATTACCACAGGCGGGAGTCTACGAGCAGTACTTC. This sequence encodes CATLPQAGVYEQYF.

This clone was detected only once. The rearrangement joins TRBV5-1 to TRBJ1-1; possible D gene TRBD1, 6 bases. The germline gives CDR1 SGHRS, CDR2 YFSETQ. The germline V and J ends were trimmed by 0 bases and 11 bases, with 17 bases remaining between them. The CDR3 consists of 14 residues. CDR3 in DNA: TGCGCCAGCAGCTTGGATGCGGCAGGGGCAATGGCTTTCTTT. Its protein is CASSLDAAGAMAFF.

The V call is TRBV7-2, the J call TRBJ2-1, with 9 bases fitting TRBD2. The CDR3 runs to 17 residues. The trim removed 1 base at V and 6 bases at J, leaving 10 bases unmatched. CDR1 SGHTA and CDR2 FQGNSA come from the germline V gene. Written as DNA, the CDR3 is TGTGCCAGCAGCTTAGGGTCTAGCGGGACCAATATCAATGAGCAGTTCTTC. It specifies CASSLGSSGTNINEQFF.

This clone was seen a handful of times. The chain couples TRBV7-9 to TRBJ2-5; D is uncertain. Trimming cost V 3 bases and J 4 bases, with 12 bases left between them. This CDR3 contains 14 residues. Germline loops: CDR1 SEHNR, CDR2 FQNEAQ (reference sequence). CDR3 DNA sequence: TGTGCCAGCAGCTTGATGTCCCCGGGAGAGACCCAGTACTTC. Translation: CASSLMSPGETQYF. Supplemented by reference TRBV7-9 and TRBJ2-5, the full variable domain reads DTGVSQNPRHKITKRGQNVTFRCDPISEHNRLYWYRQTLGQGPEFLTYFQNEAQLEKSRLLSDRFSAERPKGSFSTLEIQRTEQGDSAMYLCASSLMSPGETQYFGPGTRLLVL.

V and J are TRBV15 and TRBJ2-3; unclear D gene. CDR1 and CDR2 (germline): LNHNV, YYDKDF (reference sequence). V was shortened by 1 base and J by 4 bases, with 9 bases between the two germline ends. This CDR3 is built from 14 residues. The CDR3 here is CATSRGQSPDTQYF. In nucleotides, the CDR3 is TGTGCCACCAGCAGAGGTCAGAGCCCAGATACGCAGTATTTT.

The genes are TRBV2 and TRBJ1-2, with D tentatively TRBD1 (5 bases). Germline V gene lookup returns CDR1 SNHLY and CDR2 FYNNEI. The ends were cut back, 5 bases at V and 0 bases at J, with 13 bases in the middle. This CDR3 comprises 15 residues. This CDR3 is CASSLGHGSNYGYTF. The DNA of the CDR3 is TGTGCCAGCAGTTTGGGGCACGGCTCTAACTATGGCTACACCTTC. The full variable domain, completed using reference TRBV2 and TRBJ1-2, is EPEVTQTPSHQVTQMGQEVILRCVPISNHLYFYWYRQILGQKVEFLVSFYNNEISEKSEIFDDQFSVERPDGSNFTLKIRSTKLEDSAMYFCASSLGHGSNYGYTFGSGTRLTVV.

The chain is built from TRBV28 and TRBJ1-1, with D perhaps matching TRBD1 (6 bases). Trimming shortened V by 7 bases and J by 4 bases, and 16 bases separated the two germline ends. In germline, CDR1 is MDHEN, CDR2 SYDVKM. The CDR3 covers 14 residues. The CDR3 nucleotides read TGTGCCAGCAACTGGGGGCGGAGGGGCACTGAAGCTTTCTTT. Translated, it gives CASNWGRRGTEAFF.

The V call is TRBV15, the J call TRBJ1-5; D uncertain. The CDR3 totals 15 residues. V was clipped by 1 base and J by 2 bases, with 9 bases between them. Germline CDR1 LNHNV, CDR2 YYDKDF (reference sequence). CDR3 in amino acids: CATSRVEGGNQPQHF. The CDR3 coding sequence is TGTGCCACCAGCAGAGTTGAGGGCGGCAATCAGCCCCAGCATTTT.

The chain links TRBV29-1 to TRBJ1-1, with a weak D call TRBD1 (5 bases). The germline V gene encodes CDR1 SQVTM and CDR2 ANQGSEA. Trimming took 7 bases from V and 6 from J, leaving 18 bases between them. The CDR3 extends over 13 amino acids. CDR3 amino acids: CSAAGPKRSEAFF. DNA for the CDR3: TGCAGCGCCGCGGGACCAAAGAGATCTGAAGCTTTCTTT. Together with reference TRBV29-1 and TRBJ1-1, the CDR3 gives the full variable domain: SAVISQKPSRDICQRGTSLTIQCQVDSQVTMMFWYRQQPGQSLTLIATANQGSEATYESGFVIDKFPISRPNLTFSTLTVSNMSPEDSSIYLCSAAGPKRSEAFFGQGTRLTVV.

A few counts support this clone. The gene calls are TRBV19 and TRBJ2-3, with TRBD1 matching 7 bases. Trimming removed 0 bases from V and 11 bases from J; junction bases left unmatched: 8. The CDR3 consists of 14 residues. From germline, CDR1 is LNHDA and CDR2 SQIVND (reference sequence). Here the CDR3 DNA reads TGTGCCAGTAGTATAGATACAGGGGCACCGTGGCAGTATTTT. It codes for CASSIDTGAPWQYF.

V and J are TRBV7-9 and TRBJ1-4; possible D gene TRBD1, 5 bases. From germline, CDR1 is SEHNR and CDR2 FQNEAQ (reference sequence). This CDR3 comprises 19 residues. V lost 5 bases, J lost 1 base, and 23 bases lay in between. CDR3 nucleotide sequence: TGTGCCAGCAGCAAATGGGAGGGGTTGTGGGAGAGAACTAATGAAAAACTGTTTTTT. It translates to CASSKWEGLWERTNEKLFF. The full variable domain, with the rest looked up from reference TRBV7-9 and TRBJ1-4, is DTGVSQNPRHKITKRGQNVTFRCDPISEHNRLYWYRQTLGQGPEFLTYFQNEAQLEKSRLLSDRFSAERPKGSFSTLEIQRTEQGDSAMYLCASSKWEGLWERTNEKLFFGSGTQLSVL.

The rearrangement joins TRBV28 to TRBJ1-2; D uncertain. CDR3 length equals 11 residues. V was clipped by 7 bases and J by 8 bases, with 11 bases between them. Per germline, CDR1 MDHEN and CDR2 SYDVKM. The CDR3 DNA sequence: TGTGCCAGCACTACTCCCGGGGGCTACACCTTC. Its protein is CASTTPGGYTF.

V usage is TRBV19 and J usage is TRBJ1-2; TRBD1 is a possible D gene (6 bases). The CDR3 runs to 14 residues. V was cut by 8 bases and J by 2 bases, with 15 bases left in between. Germline V CDR1 and CDR2: LNHDA, SQIVND (reference sequence). CDR3 region: CASSLGQLNYGYTF. The CDR3 DNA follows: TGTGCCAGTTCTCTCGGACAGCTCAACTATGGCTACACCTTC.